This is a list of T cell receptor beta chains from one sample in a study of CD8+ T cells in alopecia areata. This table comes from immunoSEQ multiplex PCR, and its TCRdb copy is limited to in-frame clones, with some not included. The table shows 95,000 to 120,000 clones, with roughly 50% occurring only once. The sequences come from CD4+ T cells sorted from blood, collected at week 24, from a patient treated with tofacitinib. Receptors originate from a human donor with alopecia areata. Each CDR3 is given with its conserved first and last residue. The order of the fields is D gene, clone size, J gene, V gene, CDR3 DNA, CDR3 protein. A D gene is named only where the DNA matches it firmly. Clone size is given for some rows only: seen once, a few or many times, or a class if the clone is expanded.

d_call: TRBD1; clone_size: few; j_call: TRBJ1-5; v_call: TRBV20-1; cdr3_nt: TGCGCAGGGGGAGGGAATCAGCCCCAGCATTTT; cdr3_aa: CAGGGNQPQHF
d_call: NA; clone_size: NA; j_call: TRBJ1-1; v_call: TRBV29-1; cdr3_nt: TGCAGCGTTGAACCCGCGGCCGGGGTCGGAGCTTTCTTT; cdr3_aa: CSVEPAAGVGAFF
d_call: NA; clone_size: NA; j_call: TRBJ1-4; v_call: TRBV29-1; cdr3_nt: TGCAGCGGGACGACTAATTGGGGTGAAAAACTGTTTTTT; cdr3_aa: CSGTTNWGEKLFF
d_call: TRBD1; clone_size: NA; j_call: TRBJ2-2; v_call: TRBV4-2; cdr3_nt: TGTGCCAGCAGCCCCGGACAGGGTGTTACCGGGGAGCTGTTTTTT; cdr3_aa: CASSPGQGVTGELFF
d_call: NA; clone_size: few; j_call: TRBJ2-7; v_call: TRBV5-1; cdr3_nt: TGCGCCAGCAGCTTGGAAGCGGTGGGACACCATCTAGCATTC; cdr3_aa: CASSLEAVGHHLAF
d_call: NA; clone_size: few; j_call: TRBJ1-3; v_call: TRBV4-1; cdr3_nt: TGCGCCAGCAGCCAAGATCTTATGCGGGGGCGGCCTGGAAACACCATATATTTT; cdr3_aa: CASSQDLMRGRPGNTIYF
d_call: TRBD1; clone_size: NA; j_call: TRBJ2-5; v_call: TRBV7-2; cdr3_nt: TGTGCCAGCACCCCAGGGGGAGAGACCCAGTACTTC; cdr3_aa: CASTPGGETQYF
d_call: TRBD1; clone_size: NA; j_call: TRBJ2-5; v_call: TRBV7-2; cdr3_nt: TGTGCCAGCAGCCCGACAGGGACCGCCCAAGGGCCCCAGTACTTC; cdr3_aa: CASSPTGTAQGPQYF
d_call: TRBD2; clone_size: NA; j_call: TRBJ2-1; v_call: TRBV7-2; cdr3_nt: TGTGCCAGCAAATTAGCGGGGGGGCTTTGGAATGAGCAGTTCTTC; cdr3_aa: CASKLAGGLWNEQFF
d_call: NA; clone_size: NA; j_call: TRBJ2-6; v_call: TRBV5-1; cdr3_nt: TGCGCCAGCAGCTTGGTTGTAGGGCTCGCTGGGGCCAACGTCCTGACTTTC; cdr3_aa: CASSLVVGLAGANVLTF
d_call: NA; clone_size: NA; j_call: TRBJ1-1; v_call: TRBV28; cdr3_nt: TGTGCCAGCAGTTGGGCAGGGAACACTGAAGCTTTCTTT; cdr3_aa: CASSWAGNTEAFF
d_call: NA; clone_size: NA; j_call: TRBJ2-3; v_call: TRBV25-1; cdr3_nt: TGTGCCACCCATAAACAAAGCACAGATACGCAGTATTTT; cdr3_aa: CATHKQSTDTQYF
d_call: NA; clone_size: few; j_call: TRBJ2-1; v_call: TRBV4-1; cdr3_nt: TGCGCCAGCAGCCAAGAGGGTCAAGCGACTGAGCAGTTCTTC; cdr3_aa: CASSQEGQATEQFF
d_call: TRBD1; clone_size: NA; j_call: TRBJ1-5; v_call: TRBV30; cdr3_nt: TGTGCCTGGAGTGGCCCGGGACAGGTCAATCAGCCCCAGCATTTT; cdr3_aa: CAWSGPGQVNQPQHF
d_call: TRBD2; clone_size: NA; j_call: TRBJ2-1; v_call: TRBV7-8; cdr3_nt: TGTGCCAGCAGCTTAGAAGGGACTAGCGAGAATGAGCAGTTCTTC; cdr3_aa: CASSLEGTSENEQFF
d_call: TRBD1; clone_size: NA; j_call: TRBJ1-6; v_call: TRBV23-1; cdr3_nt: TGCGCCAGCAGGGCCAGGGGGCTTAATTCACCCCTCCACTTT; cdr3_aa: CASRARGLNSPLHF
d_call: TRBD1; clone_size: few; j_call: TRBJ2-5; v_call: TRBV7-2; cdr3_nt: TGTGCCAGCACCGAAAGGGCAGGGGGCATGGAGACCCAGTACTTC; cdr3_aa: CASTERAGGMETQYF
d_call: NA; clone_size: NA; j_call: TRBJ2-7; v_call: TRBV29-1; cdr3_nt: TGCAGCGTGTCCGGGACGGGCAGCTCCTACGAGCAGTACTTC; cdr3_aa: CSVSGTGSSYEQYF
d_call: TRBD1; clone_size: NA; j_call: TRBJ1-5; v_call: TRBV5-1; cdr3_nt: TGCGCCAGCAGCTCAGGGGACAGGGAGGATCAGCCCCAGCATTTT; cdr3_aa: CASSSGDREDQPQHF
d_call: NA; clone_size: NA; j_call: TRBJ2-7; v_call: TRBV6-5; cdr3_nt: TGTGCCAGCAGCCACCGGGCAGAGCAGTACTTC; cdr3_aa: CASSHRAEQYF
d_call: NA; clone_size: NA; j_call: TRBJ2-5; v_call: TRBV4-1; cdr3_nt: TGCGCCAGCAGCCAGCCCCGGGAGACCCAGTACTTC; cdr3_aa: CASSQPRETQYF
d_call: NA; clone_size: NA; j_call: TRBJ1-1; v_call: TRBV18; cdr3_nt: TGTGCCAGCTCACCAAACAGTGGGACTGAAGCTTTCTTT; cdr3_aa: CASSPNSGTEAFF
d_call: TRBD1; clone_size: few; j_call: TRBJ2-3; v_call: TRBV19; cdr3_nt: TGTGCCAGTAGTTGGGGACAGAGCACAGATACGCAGTATTTT; cdr3_aa: CASSWGQSTDTQYF
d_call: NA; clone_size: few; j_call: TRBJ1-5; v_call: TRBV7-8; cdr3_nt: TGTGCCAGCAGACTGGGCGCGCAGAATCAGCCCCAGCATTTT; cdr3_aa: CASRLGAQNQPQHF
d_call: NA; clone_size: NA; j_call: TRBJ1-2; v_call: TRBV10-3; cdr3_nt: TGTGCCATCAGTGAAATGGGGAACTATGGCTACACCTTC; cdr3_aa: CAISEMGNYGYTF
d_call: TRBD2; clone_size: NA; j_call: TRBJ2-5; v_call: TRBV2; cdr3_nt: TGTGCCAGCAGTGCGACGATAGCGGGGGGGCAAGAGACCCAGTACTTC; cdr3_aa: CASSATIAGGQETQYF
d_call: NA; clone_size: NA; j_call: TRBJ1-1; v_call: TRBV9; cdr3_nt: TGTGCCAGCAGCGGGACAGTAGGGAACACTGAAGCTTTCTTT; cdr3_aa: CASSGTVGNTEAFF
d_call: TRBD2; clone_size: once; j_call: TRBJ2-1; v_call: TRBV7-9; cdr3_nt: TGTGCCAGCAGCCTCCGACTAGCGGGGGGGCTTGGCGATGAGCAGTTCTTC; cdr3_aa: CASSLRLAGGLGDEQFF
d_call: TRBD1; clone_size: once; j_call: TRBJ1-5; v_call: TRBV6-1; cdr3_nt: TGTGCCAGCAGTGGACAGGGGCCCGATCAGCCCCAGCATTTT; cdr3_aa: CASSGQGPDQPQHF
d_call: TRBD1; clone_size: few; j_call: TRBJ1-2; v_call: TRBV5-4; cdr3_nt: TGTGCCAGCAGCTCATGGACAGGGGGAAGCGGCTACACCTTC; cdr3_aa: CASSSWTGGSGYTF
d_call: NA; clone_size: NA; j_call: TRBJ1-2; v_call: TRBV14; cdr3_nt: TGTGCCAGCAGCCGACGGGGCAACTATGGCTACACCTTC; cdr3_aa: CASSRRGNYGYTF
d_call: NA; clone_size: NA; j_call: TRBJ2-1; v_call: TRBV12-5; cdr3_nt: TGTGCTAGTGGTTCCCTGACGGTCCACAATGAGCAGTTCTTC; cdr3_aa: CASGSLTVHNEQFF
d_call: NA; clone_size: few; j_call: TRBJ2-6; v_call: TRBV5-1; cdr3_nt: TGCGCCAGCAGGGGTACTGGGGCCAACGTCCTGACTTTC; cdr3_aa: CASRGTGANVLTF
d_call: NA; clone_size: NA; j_call: TRBJ2-5; v_call: TRBV5-1; cdr3_nt: TGCGCCAGCAGCTTGGGTGGGTCGCGGGAGACCCAGTACTTC; cdr3_aa: CASSLGGSRETQYF
d_call: NA; clone_size: once; j_call: TRBJ2-7; v_call: TRBV11-2; cdr3_nt: TGTGCCAGCAGCCGTACCATCTTGGACAGCCCCTACGAGCAGTACTTC; cdr3_aa: CASSRTILDSPYEQYF
d_call: TRBD1; clone_size: NA; j_call: TRBJ1-1; v_call: TRBV30; cdr3_nt: TGTGCCTGGGGGACAGGGAGAACTGAAGCTTTCTTT; cdr3_aa: CAWGTGRTEAFF
d_call: NA; clone_size: few; j_call: TRBJ1-2; v_call: TRBV30; cdr3_nt: TGTGCCTGGAGTCGGAACGGGATCTTATATGGCTACACCTTC; cdr3_aa: CAWSRNGILYGYTF
d_call: NA; clone_size: NA; j_call: TRBJ1-4; v_call: TRBV4-2; cdr3_nt: TGTGCCAGCAGCCAAGTAGGGGCGCTCGAGGGGACGACTAATGAAAAACTGTTTTTT; cdr3_aa: CASSQVGALEGTTNEKLFF
d_call: NA; clone_size: NA; j_call: TRBJ1-5; v_call: TRBV6-5; cdr3_nt: TGTGCCAGCATTAAAGGTCAGCCCCAGCATTTT; cdr3_aa: CASIKGQPQHF
d_call: TRBD1; clone_size: NA; j_call: TRBJ2-7; v_call: TRBV11-2; cdr3_nt: TGTGCCAGCAGCTTAAGGACAGGGGGAATCTCCGAGCAGTACTTC; cdr3_aa: CASSLRTGGISEQYF
d_call: NA; clone_size: NA; j_call: TRBJ2-3; v_call: TRBV7-2; cdr3_nt: TGTGCCAGCAGCCCTCCTAGCACAGATACGCAGTATTTT; cdr3_aa: CASSPPSTDTQYF
d_call: TRBD2; clone_size: NA; j_call: TRBJ2-2; v_call: TRBV30; cdr3_nt: TGTGCCTGGAGTCGACTAGCGGGGGGCGTCGGGGAGCTGTTTTTT; cdr3_aa: CAWSRLAGGVGELFF
d_call: NA; clone_size: NA; j_call: TRBJ2-7; v_call: TRBV6-1; cdr3_nt: TGTGCCGTCCATGGCCGGGGACCCCTGGACGAGCAGTACTTC; cdr3_aa: CAVHGRGPLDEQYF
d_call: NA; clone_size: NA; j_call: TRBJ1-1; v_call: TRBV30; cdr3_nt: TGTGCCTGGAGTGTATCTGGTTCCACTGAAGCTTTCTTT; cdr3_aa: CAWSVSGSTEAFF